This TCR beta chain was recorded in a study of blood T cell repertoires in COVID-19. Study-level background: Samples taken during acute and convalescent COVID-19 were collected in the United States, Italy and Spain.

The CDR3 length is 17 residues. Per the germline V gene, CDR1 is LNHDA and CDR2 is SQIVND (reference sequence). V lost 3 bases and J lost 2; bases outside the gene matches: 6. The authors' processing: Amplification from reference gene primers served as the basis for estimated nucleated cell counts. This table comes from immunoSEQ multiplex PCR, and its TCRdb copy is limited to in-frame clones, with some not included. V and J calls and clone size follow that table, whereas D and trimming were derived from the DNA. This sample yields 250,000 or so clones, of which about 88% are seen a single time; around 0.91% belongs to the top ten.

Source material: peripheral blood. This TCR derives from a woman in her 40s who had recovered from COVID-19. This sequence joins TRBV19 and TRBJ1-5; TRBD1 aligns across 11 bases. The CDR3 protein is CASSIPRGQGGNQPQHF. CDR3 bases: TGTGCCAGTAGTATCCCCAGGGGACAGGGGGGCAATCAGCCCCAGCATTTT.